This TCR beta chain was profiled in a study of spatial heterogeneity in lung cancer. Documented time point: sample taken at primary tumor resection. The CDR3 is 15 residues long. J was trimmed by 6 bases and V by 3 bases; bases with no gene match: 6. The germline V gene encodes CDR1 SGDLS and CDR2 YYNGEE. This clonotype was recorded at least ten times. Each CDR3 protein gets one entry after TCRdb re-called the 5' RACE reads with MiXCR. Of tens of thousands of distinct CDR3 sequences listed, approximately 3% were seen once; the top ten hold approximately 35%. This chain connects TRBV9 to TRBJ2-1; 10 bases align to TRBD2. This TCR was recovered from a male donor with early-stage non-small cell lung cancer. The sample consisted of normal lung tissue next to the tumor, taken at surgery. DNA of the CDR3: TGTGCCAGCAGCGCCCTAGCGGGGGTTTCCAATGAGCAGTTCTTC. Encoded protein: CASSALAGVSNEQFF.